This T cell receptor beta chain stems from a study of early T cells in non-severe SARS-CoV-2 infection. This clonotype was recorded many times. TCRdb processed the 5' RACE reads anew with MiXCR; each CDR3 protein has one entry. Here the sample spans roughly 40,000 distinct CDR3 sequences, about 4% being singletons. The sequenced sample consisted of whole blood. The sequence was collected from an adult who was a healthcare worker with PCR-confirmed SARS-CoV-2 infection or an uninfected control (not recorded which).

This chain's CDR3 is CASSLSTDTQYF. DNA for the CDR3: TGTGCCAGCAGCCTGAGCACAGATACGCAGTATTTT. The chain uses TRBV11-2 and TRBJ2-3; D is undetermined. The CDR3 loop spans 12 amino acids. Germline V gene lookup returns CDR1 SGHAT and CDR2 FQNNGV. V gave up 5 bases and J gave up 0 bases, with 3 bases separating them.